Listed below are T cell receptor beta chains from one sample, sequenced in a study of T cells in Graves' hyperthyroidism and ophthalmopathy. TCRdb reprocessed the multiplex PCR reads with MiXCR, giving one entry per CDR3 protein. Of approximately 400,000 distinct CDR3 sequences in the sample, about 13% were seen once. Sequencing was carried out using blood. The receptors come from a man younger than 45 with Graves' hyperthyroidism that later progressed to Graves' ophthalmopathy. Both conserved end residues are part of each CDR3. Fields, in order: CDR3 protein, CDR3 DNA, clone size, D gene, V gene, J gene. The D gene is left open where the match is weak. Size values are once, few and many counts, or a class for expanded clones, and some rows have none.

CDR3aa: CASSSGQVYNEQFF
CDR3nt: TGTGCCAGCAGTTCCGGACAGGTATACAATGAGCAGTTCTTC
abundance: many
d_gene: TRBD1
v_gene: TRBV2
j_gene: TRBJ2-1

CDR3aa: CASSPGQGAFGEKLFF
CDR3nt: TGTGCCAGCAGCCCGGGACAGGGGGCCTTCGGTGAAAAACTGTTTTTT
abundance: many
d_gene: TRBD1
v_gene: TRBV12-3/TRBV12-4
j_gene: TRBJ1-4

CDR3aa: CASSLGQLVSPLHF
CDR3nt: TGTGCCAGCAGCCTAGGGCAGCTGGTCTCACCCCTCCACTTT
abundance: few
d_gene: -
v_gene: TRBV5-6
j_gene: TRBJ1-6

CDR3aa: CASSLSLAGPYEQYF
CDR3nt: TGTGCCAGCAGCTTATCTCTAGCGGGGCCTTACGAGCAGTACTTC
abundance: -
d_gene: TRBD2
v_gene: TRBV11-2
j_gene: TRBJ2-7

CDR3aa: CASSQESRSTDTQYF
CDR3nt: TGTGCCAGCAGCCAAGAGTCAAGGAGCACAGATACGCAGTATTTT
abundance: many
d_gene: -
v_gene: TRBV3-1
j_gene: TRBJ2-3

CDR3aa: CSAGRGGNEKLFF
CDR3nt: TGCAGCGCCGGGCGGGGCGGTAATGAAAAACTGTTTTTT
abundance: -
d_gene: -
v_gene: TRBV29-1
j_gene: TRBJ1-4

CDR3aa: CASSYFRPSANSPLHF
CDR3nt: TGTGCCAGCAGTTACTTCAGACCTTCCGCGAATTCACCCCTCCACTTT
abundance: few
d_gene: -
v_gene: TRBV6-5
j_gene: TRBJ1-6

CDR3aa: CASRYNTGLRGEQFF
CDR3nt: TGTGCCAGCAGATACAACACAGGACTAAGGGGTGAGCAGTTCTTC
abundance: once
d_gene: -
v_gene: TRBV6-5
j_gene: TRBJ2-1

CDR3aa: CASSLTGRLIF
CDR3nt: TGTGCCAGCAGTTTGACGGGACGGCTAATCTTT
abundance: many
d_gene: -
v_gene: TRBV12-3/TRBV12-4
j_gene: TRBJ1-1

CDR3aa: CASSQRHSFGTETYEQYF
CDR3nt: TGTGCCAGCAGCCAGAGGCATTCATTCGGGACGGAGACCTACGAGCAGTACTTC
abundance: -
d_gene: -
v_gene: TRBV14
j_gene: TRBJ2-7

CDR3aa: CASSPGVYETQYF
CDR3nt: TGTGCTAGCAGCCCAGGGGTTTACGAGACCCAGTACTTC
abundance: -
d_gene: -
v_gene: TRBV7-7
j_gene: TRBJ2-5

CDR3aa: CSAIGQGYLNIQYF
CDR3nt: TGCAGTGCTATAGGACAGGGGTACCTAAACATTCAGTACTTC
abundance: few
d_gene: TRBD1
v_gene: TRBV20-1
j_gene: TRBJ2-4

CDR3aa: CASSDRAGTDTQYF
CDR3nt: TGTGCCAGCAGCGACAGGGCGGGCACAGATACGCAGTATTTT
abundance: many
d_gene: TRBD1
v_gene: TRBV7-9
j_gene: TRBJ2-3

CDR3aa: CASSLSQGVRYTEAFF
CDR3nt: TGTGCCAGCAGTTTATCTCAGGGGGTGCGATACACTGAAGCTTTCTTT
abundance: many
d_gene: TRBD1
v_gene: TRBV28
j_gene: TRBJ1-1

CDR3aa: CASSLARGPGAFF
CDR3nt: TGTGCCAGCAGTTTAGCCAGGGGGCCGGGAGCTTTCTTT
abundance: many
d_gene: TRBD1
v_gene: TRBV12-3/TRBV12-4
j_gene: TRBJ1-1

CDR3aa: CASSLVPFNEQFF
CDR3nt: TGTGCCAGCAGCTTAGTCCCTTTTAATGAGCAGTTCTTC
abundance: -
d_gene: -
v_gene: TRBV5-5
j_gene: TRBJ2-1

CDR3aa: CASSPRGVAGEQFF
CDR3nt: TGTGCCAGCAGCCCTCGGGGGGTAGCGGGAGAGCAGTTCTTC
abundance: few
d_gene: TRBD2
v_gene: TRBV7-2
j_gene: TRBJ2-1

CDR3aa: CASSITGTTNTEAFF
CDR3nt: TGCGCCAGCAGCATAACCGGGACAACTAACACTGAAGCTTTCTTT
abundance: -
d_gene: -
v_gene: TRBV5-1
j_gene: TRBJ1-1

CDR3aa: CASSPPMGQDQPQHF
CDR3nt: TGTGCCAGCTCACCACCAATGGGACAGGATCAGCCCCAGCATTTT
abundance: many
d_gene: TRBD1
v_gene: TRBV18
j_gene: TRBJ1-5

CDR3aa: CARSTGKQETQYF
CDR3nt: TGTGCCAGATCGACAGGCAAACAAGAGACCCAGTACTTC
abundance: many
d_gene: -
v_gene: TRBV6-2/TRBV6-3
j_gene: TRBJ2-5

CDR3aa: CASSFVAAAQETQYF
CDR3nt: TGTGCCAGCAGCTTTGTCGCGGCAGCCCAAGAGACCCAGTACTTC
abundance: few
d_gene: -
v_gene: TRBV7-9
j_gene: TRBJ2-5

CDR3aa: CASRGLAGKTGELFF
CDR3nt: TGCGCCAGCAGAGGACTAGCGGGGAAAACCGGGGAGCTGTTTTTT
abundance: many
d_gene: TRBD2
v_gene: TRBV5-1
j_gene: TRBJ2-2

CDR3aa: CASSTGRLNTEAFF
CDR3nt: TGCGCCAGCAGCACCGGACGCCTGAACACTGAAGCTTTCTTT
abundance: many
d_gene: -
v_gene: TRBV5-1
j_gene: TRBJ1-1

CDR3aa: CASSTRRGKETQYF
CDR3nt: TGTGCCAGCTCAACCCGTAGGGGGAAGGAGACCCAGTACTTC
abundance: few
d_gene: -
v_gene: TRBV18
j_gene: TRBJ2-5

CDR3aa: CASSWGFTATNEKLFF
CDR3nt: TGTGCCAGCAGTTGGGGGTTCACTGCAACTAATGAAAAACTGTTTTTT
abundance: few
d_gene: -
v_gene: TRBV6-2/TRBV6-3
j_gene: TRBJ1-4

CDR3aa: CASSNSIFSLAFF
CDR3nt: TGTGCCAGCAGTAACAGTATATTCAGTTTGGCTTTCTTT
abundance: many
d_gene: -
v_gene: TRBV28
j_gene: TRBJ1-1

CDR3aa: CAWSATGGIGGELFF
CDR3nt: TGTGCCTGGAGTGCGACAGGGGGCATAGGCGGGGAGCTGTTTTTT
abundance: -
d_gene: TRBD1
v_gene: TRBV30
j_gene: TRBJ2-2

CDR3aa: CASSLERNEQFF
CDR3nt: TGTGCCAGCAGCTTGGAGCGGAATGAGCAGTTCTTC
abundance: once
d_gene: -
v_gene: TRBV5-6
j_gene: TRBJ2-1

CDR3aa: CATRGRESSYEQYF
CDR3nt: TGTGCCACTCGGGGACGGGAGAGCTCCTACGAGCAGTACTTC
abundance: many
d_gene: -
v_gene: TRBV6-1
j_gene: TRBJ2-7

CDR3aa: CASSYAGSNTGELFF
CDR3nt: TGTGCCAGCAGTTACGCCGGGAGTAACACCGGGGAGCTGTTTTTT
abundance: many
d_gene: -
v_gene: TRBV6-6
j_gene: TRBJ2-2

CDR3aa: CASVGREKRTEAFF
CDR3nt: TGTGCCAGCGTGGGACGGGAAAAGAGAACTGAAGCTTTCTTT
abundance: many
d_gene: -
v_gene: TRBV13
j_gene: TRBJ1-1

CDR3aa: CASRLRGALRNEQFF
CDR3nt: TGTGCCAGCAGGCTGCGGGGGGCGTTGAGGAATGAGCAGTTCTTC
abundance: many
d_gene: TRBD2
v_gene: TRBV12-3/TRBV12-4
j_gene: TRBJ2-1

CDR3aa: CASSGPYHPGSSYNSPLHF
CDR3nt: TGTGCCAGCAGTGGCCCCTATCATCCAGGGAGCTCCTATAATTCACCCCTCCACTTT
abundance: -
d_gene: -
v_gene: TRBV25-1
j_gene: TRBJ1-6

CDR3aa: CAISQDRGRNTEAFF
CDR3nt: TGTGCCATCAGCCAAGACAGGGGCCGGAACACTGAAGCTTTCTTT
abundance: many
d_gene: TRBD1
v_gene: TRBV10-3
j_gene: TRBJ1-1

CDR3aa: CASSLPGQGGTIYF
CDR3nt: TGTGCCAGCAGCCTCCCGGGACAGGGAGGCACCATATATTTT
abundance: -
d_gene: TRBD1
v_gene: TRBV9
j_gene: TRBJ1-3

CDR3aa: CASSPRGSTGGPYEQYF
CDR3nt: TGTGCCAGCAGCCCAAGAGGTTCGACAGGGGGTCCCTACGAGCAGTACTTC
abundance: -
d_gene: TRBD1
v_gene: TRBV4-2
j_gene: TRBJ2-7

CDR3aa: CASGYSGGARFEQYF
CDR3nt: TGTGCTAGTGGTTACAGCGGGGGGGCGCGGTTCGAGCAGTACTTC
abundance: many
d_gene: TRBD2
v_gene: TRBV12-5
j_gene: TRBJ2-7

CDR3aa: CSASFGPWDSPLHF
CDR3nt: TGCAGTGCTAGTTTTGGGCCTTGGGATTCACCCCTCCACTTT
abundance: many
d_gene: -
v_gene: TRBV20-1
j_gene: TRBJ1-6